This TCR beta chain appears in the sequencing data of a study of early T cells in non-severe SARS-CoV-2 infection. For the study at large: Chains stayed unpaired after sequencing of bulk RNA from unsorted whole blood.

Individual cDNA molecules received unique molecular identifiers during library preparation. TCRdb re-analysed the 5' RACE reads in MiXCR, keeping a single row per CDR3 protein. Among about 36,000 distinct CDR3 sequences listed, approximately 6.6% were seen once. CDR1 MNHEY and CDR2 SVGEGT come from the germline V gene. The CDR3 loop spans 15 amino acids. With V trimmed by 7 bases and J by 2 bases, 8 bases remained unmatched. The sequence was collected from an adult who was a healthcare worker with PCR-confirmed SARS-CoV-2 infection or an uninfected control (not recorded which). Sequencing was performed on whole blood, taken at baseline. The genes are TRBV6-2 or TRBV6-3 and TRBJ2-7; 10 nucleotides line up with TRBD2. CDR3 region: CASTLRTSGTYEQYF. The CDR3 nucleotides read TGTGCCAGCACCTTAAGGACTAGCGGAACCTACGAGCAGTACTTC.